Listed below are T cell receptor beta chains from one sample, sequenced in a study of naive and memory T cell subsets. TCRdb reanalysed the UMI-ligation and nested PCR reads using MiXCR and keeps one entry per CDR3 protein. The table includes over 90,000 distinct CDR3 sequences, roughly 10% detected once. Sequenced material: naive CD4+ T cells from blood. The receptors here all came from a human donor in good health. Each CDR3 is given with its conserved first and last residue. D genes are given only for firm matches. Clone size is given for some rows only: seen once, a few or many times, or a class if the clone is expanded.

v_call,clone_size,j_call,d_call,cdr3_nt,cdr3_aa
TRBV12-3/TRBV12-4,-,TRBJ2-5,TRBD1,TGTGCCAGCAGTCGGTCCGGGACAGGACAAGAGACCCAGTACTTC,CASSRSGTGQETQYF
TRBV11-2,-,TRBJ2-1,TRBD2,TGTGCCAGCAGCTTTCTAGCGGAAAACTACAATGAGCAGTTCTTC,CASSFLAENYNEQFF
TRBV5-1,-,TRBJ1-1,-,TGCGCCAGCAGACGCTGGGACACTGAAGCTTTCTTT,CASRRWDTEAFF
TRBV7-9,-,TRBJ1-3,-,TGTGCCAGCAGCTTATCGGGCGTCTCTGGAAACACCATATATTTT,CASSLSGVSGNTIYF
TRBV6-5,-,TRBJ1-1,-,TGTGCCAGCAGTTACTCGGCAGGACGACAGAACACTGAAGCTTTCTTT,CASSYSAGRQNTEAFF
TRBV12-3/TRBV12-4,-,TRBJ2-7,-,TGTGCCAGCAGTTTAATCCAGGGAAGCGAGCAGTACTTC,CASSLIQGSEQYF
TRBV4-3,many,TRBJ2-3,-,TGCGCCAGCAGCCAAAGGATCGGTGGCACAGATACGCAGTATTTT,CASSQRIGGTDTQYF
TRBV20-1,many,TRBJ2-5,-,TGCAGTGGCAGAGCAGTGCGAGAAGAGACCCAGTACTTC,CSGRAVREETQYF
TRBV12-3/TRBV12-4,few,TRBJ2-7,TRBD2,TGTGCCAGCAGTTTAGCGCTGGGGTTAGCGGGAGAGGCTACTCCCTACGAGCAGTACTTC,CASSLALGLAGEATPYEQYF
TRBV5-5,many,TRBJ2-1,-,TGTGCCAGCAGCTTGAGGGGGGCTGAAGCGGATGAGCAGTTCTTC,CASSLRGAEADEQFF
TRBV6-2/TRBV6-3,-,TRBJ2-7,-,TGTGCCAGCAGTTACCCGCGGGGACCGTACTTC,CASSYPRGPYF
TRBV9,-,TRBJ2-7,-,TGTGCCAGCAGCGCAATGCCTTCGGGGAACGAGCAGTACTTC,CASSAMPSGNEQYF
TRBV7-9,-,TRBJ1-5,-,TGTGCCAGCAGCTTAAAAGGGGCTAGCGGCAATCAGCCCCAGCATTTT,CASSLKGASGNQPQHF
TRBV21-1,few,TRBJ2-2,-,TGTGCCAGCAGCCCACTAGCGGGAGGAAGCGGGGAGCTGTTTTTT,CASSPLAGGSGELFF
TRBV12-3/TRBV12-4,-,TRBJ2-1,TRBD2,TGTGCCAGCAGTCGGACTAGCGGGGCAAGGGGGTTCTTC,CASSRTSGARGFF
TRBV20-1,few,TRBJ1-1,TRBD1,TGCAGTGCGTTTAAGGGGGCAGGGAACACTGAAGCTTTCTTT,CSAFKGAGNTEAFF
TRBV24-1,few,TRBJ2-1,TRBD2,TGTGCCACCAGTGATCCAGGACTAGAAACCCGCAATGAGCAGTTCTTC,CATSDPGLETRNEQFF
TRBV7-3,-,TRBJ2-1,-,TGTGCCAGCAGTTTCCAGGGGGGACTTTCGCACAATGAGCAGTTCTTC,CASSFQGGLSHNEQFF
TRBV5-1,few,TRBJ2-7,TRBD1,TGCGCCAGCAGCTCCCTTGGGACAGGAGGATACGAGCAGTACTTC,CASSSLGTGGYEQYF
TRBV6-6,few,TRBJ2-3,-,TGTGCCAGCAGTCAAATAGCGTACCTCACAGATACGCAGTATTTT,CASSQIAYLTDTQYF
TRBV7-3,few,TRBJ2-1,-,TGTGCCAGCAGCTTAAGCCCCGCGCTAGCTTCGTTTTCCAATGAGCAGTTCTTC,CASSLSPALASFSNEQFF
TRBV19,-,TRBJ2-1,TRBD2,TGTGCCAGTAGTCCAAAGGGACTAGTTTACAATGAGCAGTTCTTC,CASSPKGLVYNEQFF
TRBV6-5,-,TRBJ2-5,-,TGTGCCAGCAGTTACTCGCCAGGGCAAGAGACCCAGTACTTC,CASSYSPGQETQYF
TRBV4-2,-,TRBJ2-7,-,TGTGCCAGCAGCCAAGCGGAAGAAGCCGCCTACGAGCAGTACTTC,CASSQAEEAAYEQYF